These 3 T cell receptor beta chains were sequenced from one sample in a study of vaccination effects on CD4 cells after COVID-19. These TCRs are of unknown antigen specificity. When around 10 days of culture had elapsed, CD4+ T cells were isolated. The individual was infected with SARS-CoV-2 between March and December 2020, as confirmed by PCR. The participants, recipients of two vaccine doses, got either BNT162b2 or mRNA-1273. Clones were read by immunoSEQ multiplex PCR, and TCRdb kept only the in-frame ones, dropping some. The data contain about 50,000 clones, nearly 75% of them singletons. The starting material was CD4+ T cells from PBMCs cultured without peptide, obtained after COVID-19 vaccination. These receptors all come from a human donor who had a prior SARS-CoV-2 infection.

This clone was seen a handful of times. This rearrangement joins TRBV9 to TRBJ1-3; D gene unclear. Trimming left V 0 bases short and J 2 bases short, with 9 bases between. This CDR3 contains 15 residues. Germline V gives CDR1 SGDLS, CDR2 YYNGEE. DNA of the CDR3: TGTGCCAGCAGCGTAGCGGCTGGCGCTGGAAACACCATATATTTT. It is translated as CASSVAAGAGNTIYF.

The chain couples TRBV9 to TRBJ2-7; 14 bases agree with TRBD2. Germline CDR1 SGDLS, CDR2 YYNGEE. There are 14 residues in the CDR3. Losses at the gene ends were 2 bases for V and 9 bases for J; bases not matched to a gene: 4. CDR3 nucleotides: TGTGCCAGCAGCGTGGGGACTAGCGGGGGCCTGCAGTACTTC. Translated, it gives CASSVGTSGGLQYF. The entire variable domain, with the rest obtained from reference TRBV9 and TRBJ2-7, is as follows: DSGVTQTPKHLITATGQRVTLRCSPRSGDLSVYWYQQSLDQGLQFLIQYYNGEERAKGNILERFSAQQFPDLHSELNLSSLELGDSALYFCASSVGTSGGLQYFGPGTRLTVT.

This clone came up a few times. The rearrangement links TRBV7-9 to TRBJ2-3; 8 nucleotides agree with TRBD2. The germline gives CDR1 SEHNR, CDR2 FQNEAQ (reference sequence). V was clipped by 5 bases and J by 2 bases; unmatched bases: 12. The CDR3 consists of 17 residues. The CDR3 coding sequence is TGTGCCAGCAGCGTGCTTTTGGGCGGGGGGCCCACAGATACGCAGTATTTT. This sequence encodes CASSVLLGGGPTDTQYF.